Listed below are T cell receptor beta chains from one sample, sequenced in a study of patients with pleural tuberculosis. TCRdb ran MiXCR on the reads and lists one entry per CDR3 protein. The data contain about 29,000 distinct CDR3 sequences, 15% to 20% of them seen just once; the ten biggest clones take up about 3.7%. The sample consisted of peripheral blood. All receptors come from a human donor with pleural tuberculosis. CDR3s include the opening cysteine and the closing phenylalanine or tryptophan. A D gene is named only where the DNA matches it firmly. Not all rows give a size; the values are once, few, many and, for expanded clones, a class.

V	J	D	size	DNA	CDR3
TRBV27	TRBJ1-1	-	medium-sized	TGTGCCAGCAGTTTGGTAGAGAACACTGAAGCTTTCTTT	CASSLVENTEAFF
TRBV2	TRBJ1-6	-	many	TGTGCCAGCAGTGAAGCCGGACAATATAATTCACCCCTCCACTTT	CASSEAGQYNSPLHF
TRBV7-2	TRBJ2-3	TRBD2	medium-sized	TGTGCCAGCGGCACTAGCGGTCGCACAGATACGCAGTATTTT	CASGTSGRTDTQYF
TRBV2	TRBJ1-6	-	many	TGTGCCAGCAGTTATACACCGGCCGGGAATTCACCCCTCCACTTT	CASSYTPAGNSPLHF
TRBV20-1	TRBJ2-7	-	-	TGCAGTGCTAGTAATGCCCTAGGTTCGCAGTACTTC	CSASNALGSQYF
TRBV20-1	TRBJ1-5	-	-	TGCAGTGCTCAGGCCGCGGGGACCAATAGCAATCAGCCCCAGCATTTT	CSAQAAGTNSNQPQHF
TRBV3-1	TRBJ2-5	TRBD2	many	TGTGCCAGCAGCCAACTAGCGGGGGGACAAGAGACCCAGTACTTC	CASSQLAGGQETQYF
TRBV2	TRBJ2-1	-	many	TGTGCCAGCAGGGAGGAGGGTTCGGGTGAGCAGTTCTTC	CASREEGSGEQFF
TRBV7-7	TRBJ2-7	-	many	TGTGCCAGCGTGGGGGTAAGAACCTACGAGCAGTACTTC	CASVGVRTYEQYF
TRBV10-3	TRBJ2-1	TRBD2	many	TGTGCCATCAGTGGGTCTAGCGGGGAGTACAATGAGCAGTTCTTC	CAISGSSGEYNEQFF
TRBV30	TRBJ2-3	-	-	TGTGCCTGGAGTGAATGGGATACGCAGTATTTT	CAWSEWDTQYF
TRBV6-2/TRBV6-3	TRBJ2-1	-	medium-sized	TGTGCCAGCAGCAAAACTCGGGACTTAAGCTCCTACAATGAGCAGTTCTTC	CASSKTRDLSSYNEQFF
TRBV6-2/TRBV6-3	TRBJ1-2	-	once	TGTGCCAGCAACAGGGAGGACAGCTACACCTTC	CASNREDSYTF
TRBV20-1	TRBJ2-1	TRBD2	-	TGCAGTGCCCCGGGACTAGCGGGGGGTAATGAGCAGTTCTTC	CSAPGLAGGNEQFF
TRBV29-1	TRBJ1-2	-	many	TGCAGCGTTGAAGCAGAGGTCTATGGCTACACCTTC	CSVEAEVYGYTF
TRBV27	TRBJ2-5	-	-	TGTGCCAGCAGTGGGGCCACGGTGGTTGGAGAGACCCAGTACTTC	CASSGATVVGETQYF
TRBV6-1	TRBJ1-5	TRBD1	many	TGTGCCAGCAGCAGGACAGGGGTGGGACAGCCCCAGCATTTT	CASSRTGVGQPQHF